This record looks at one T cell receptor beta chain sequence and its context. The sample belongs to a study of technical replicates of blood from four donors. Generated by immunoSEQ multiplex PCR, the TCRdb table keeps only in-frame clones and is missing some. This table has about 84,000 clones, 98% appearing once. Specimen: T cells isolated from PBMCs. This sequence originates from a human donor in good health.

CDR3 DNA sequence: TGTGCCAGCAGCTTACTGGATTCACCCCTCCACTTT. Translation gives CASSLLDSPLHF. V and J are TRBV9 and TRBJ1-6; no clear D gene. Looked up from germline, CDR1 is SGDLS and CDR2 is YYNGEE. The V and J ends lost 4 bases and 8 bases respectively, with 7 bases between them. This CDR3 has 12 residues.